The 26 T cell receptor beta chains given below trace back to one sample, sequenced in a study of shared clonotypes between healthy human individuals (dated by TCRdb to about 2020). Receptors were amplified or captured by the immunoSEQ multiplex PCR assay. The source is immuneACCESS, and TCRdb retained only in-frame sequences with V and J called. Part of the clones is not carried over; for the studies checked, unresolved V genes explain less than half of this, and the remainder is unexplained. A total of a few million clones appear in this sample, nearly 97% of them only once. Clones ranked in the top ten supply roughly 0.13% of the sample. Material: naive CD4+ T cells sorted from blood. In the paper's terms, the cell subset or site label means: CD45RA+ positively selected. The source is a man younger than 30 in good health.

The chain's CDR3 is CASSKGLTYEQYF. CDR3 coding DNA: TGTGCCAGCAGCAAGGGACTCACTTACGAGCAGTACTTC. The chain links TRBV5-6 to TRBJ2-7, with D maybe TRBD2 (6 bases). The CDR3 extends over 13 amino acids. CDR1 and CDR2 from the germline V gene are SGHDT and YYEEEE. Trimming stripped 4 bases from V and 4 bases from J, with 12 bases between. Variable domain in full (rest from reference TRBV5-6 and TRBJ2-7): DAGVTQSPTHLIKTRGQQVTLRCSPKSGHDTVSWYQQALGQGPQFIFQYYEEEERQRGNFPDRFSGHQFPNYSSELNVNALLLGDSALYLCASSKGLTYEQYFGPGTRLTVT.

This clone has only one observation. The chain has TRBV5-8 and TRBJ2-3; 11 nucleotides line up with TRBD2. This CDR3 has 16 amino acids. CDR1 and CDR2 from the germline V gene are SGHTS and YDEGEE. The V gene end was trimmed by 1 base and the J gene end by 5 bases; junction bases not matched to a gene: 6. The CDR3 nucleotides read TGTGCCAGCAGCTTGAATCTAGCGGGGGGACGAGATACGCAGTATTTT. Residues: CASSLNLAGGRDTQYF.

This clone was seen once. The CDR3 reads CAWKTGGVYGYTF. The CDR3 DNA reads as TGTGCCTGGAAGACAGGGGGCGTCTATGGCTACACCTTC. The rearrangement joins TRBV30 to TRBJ1-2; 10 bases are a match to TRBD1. Unmatched junction bases numbered 3, after V lost 4 bases and J lost 4 bases. This CDR3 has 13 residues. Germline CDR1 is GTSNPN and CDR2 is SVGIG (reference sequence). The entire variable domain, with the rest obtained from reference TRBV30 and TRBJ1-2, is as follows: SQTIHQWPATLVQPVGSPLSLECTVEGTSNPNLYWYRQAAGRGLQLLFYSVGIGQISSEVPQNLSASRPQDRQFILSSKKLLLSDSGFYLCAWKTGGVYGYTFGSGTRLTVV.

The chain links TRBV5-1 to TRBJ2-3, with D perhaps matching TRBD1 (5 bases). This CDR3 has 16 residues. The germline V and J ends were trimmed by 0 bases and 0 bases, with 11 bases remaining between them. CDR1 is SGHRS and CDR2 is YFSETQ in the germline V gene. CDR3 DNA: TGCGCCAGCAGCTTGGCGGCAGGGCTAAGCACAGATACGCAGTATTTT. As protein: CASSLAAGLSTDTQYF.

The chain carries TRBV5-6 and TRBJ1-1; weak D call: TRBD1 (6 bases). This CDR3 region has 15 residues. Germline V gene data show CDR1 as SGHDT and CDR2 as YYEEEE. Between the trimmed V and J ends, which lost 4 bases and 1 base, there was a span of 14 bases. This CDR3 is CASSILRGANTEAFF. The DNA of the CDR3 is TGTGCCAGCAGCATCTTGCGGGGGGCGAACACTGAAGCTTTCTTT.

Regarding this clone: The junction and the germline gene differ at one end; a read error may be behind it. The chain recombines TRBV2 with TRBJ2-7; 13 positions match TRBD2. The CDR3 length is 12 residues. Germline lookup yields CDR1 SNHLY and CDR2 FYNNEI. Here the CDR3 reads CASTTLAGGRNF. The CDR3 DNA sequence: TGTGCCAGCACCACACTAGCGGGAGGGCGTAACTTC. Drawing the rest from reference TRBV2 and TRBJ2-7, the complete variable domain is EPEVTQTPSHQVTQMGQEVILRCVPISNHLYFYWYRQILGQKVEFLVSFYNNEISEKSEIFDDQFSVERPDGSNFTLKIRSTKLEDSAMYFCASTTLAGGRNFGPGTRLTVT.

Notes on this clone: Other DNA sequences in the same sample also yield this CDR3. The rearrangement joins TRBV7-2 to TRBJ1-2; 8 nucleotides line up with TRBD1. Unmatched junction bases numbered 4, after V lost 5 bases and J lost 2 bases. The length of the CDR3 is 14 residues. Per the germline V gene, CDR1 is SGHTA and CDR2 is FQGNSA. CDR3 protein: CASSLRQGNYGYTF. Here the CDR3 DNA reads TGTGCCAGCAGCCTTCGACAGGGGAACTATGGCTACACCTTC.

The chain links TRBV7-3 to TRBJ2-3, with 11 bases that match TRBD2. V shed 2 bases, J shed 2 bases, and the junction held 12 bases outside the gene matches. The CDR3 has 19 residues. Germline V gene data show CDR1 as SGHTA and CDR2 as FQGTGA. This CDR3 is CASSLAIAGGQKFTDTQYF. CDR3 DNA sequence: TGTGCCAGCAGCTTAGCGATAGCGGGGGGGCAAAAATTCACAGATACGCAGTATTTT.

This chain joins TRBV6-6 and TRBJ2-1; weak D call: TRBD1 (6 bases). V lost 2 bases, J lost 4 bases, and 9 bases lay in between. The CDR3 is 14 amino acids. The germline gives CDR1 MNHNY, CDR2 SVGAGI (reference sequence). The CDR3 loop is CASSYDGQYNEQFF. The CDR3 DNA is TGTGCCAGCAGTTACGACGGACAGTACAATGAGCAGTTCTTC.

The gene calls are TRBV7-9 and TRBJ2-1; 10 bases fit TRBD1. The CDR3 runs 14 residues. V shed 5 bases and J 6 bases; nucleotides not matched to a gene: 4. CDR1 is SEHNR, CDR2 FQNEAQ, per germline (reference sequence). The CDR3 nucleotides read TGTGCCAGCAGCGTGGACAGGGGGTTCAATGAGCAGTTCTTC. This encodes CASSVDRGFNEQFF.

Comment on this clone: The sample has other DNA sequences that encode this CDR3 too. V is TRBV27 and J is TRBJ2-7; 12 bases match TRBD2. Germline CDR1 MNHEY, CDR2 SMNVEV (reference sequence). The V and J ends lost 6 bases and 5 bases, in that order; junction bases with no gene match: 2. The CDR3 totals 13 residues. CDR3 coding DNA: TGTGCCAGCAGACCTAGCGGGAGGGACGAGCAGTACTTC. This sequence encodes CASRPSGRDEQYF.

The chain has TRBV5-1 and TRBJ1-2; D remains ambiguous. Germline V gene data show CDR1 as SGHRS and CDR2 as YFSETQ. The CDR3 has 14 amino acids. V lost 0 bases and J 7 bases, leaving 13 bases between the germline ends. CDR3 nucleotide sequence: TGCGCCAGCAGCTTGGAAGGAGGCGGAGCTGGCTACACCTTC. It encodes CASSLEGGGAGYTF.

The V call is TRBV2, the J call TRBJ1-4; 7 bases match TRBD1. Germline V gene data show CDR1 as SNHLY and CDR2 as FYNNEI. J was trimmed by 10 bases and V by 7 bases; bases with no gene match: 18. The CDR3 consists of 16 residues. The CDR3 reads CASTLLWTGQEGKLFF. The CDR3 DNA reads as TGTGCCAGCACCCTTCTATGGACAGGCCAGGAGGGAAAACTGTTTTTT.

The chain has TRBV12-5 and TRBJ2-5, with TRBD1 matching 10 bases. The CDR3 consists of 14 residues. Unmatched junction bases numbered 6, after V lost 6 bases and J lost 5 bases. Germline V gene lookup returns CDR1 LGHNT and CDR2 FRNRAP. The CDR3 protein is CASGPGQGVETQYF. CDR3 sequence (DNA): TGTGCTAGTGGCCCCGGACAGGGGGTGGAGACCCAGTACTTC.

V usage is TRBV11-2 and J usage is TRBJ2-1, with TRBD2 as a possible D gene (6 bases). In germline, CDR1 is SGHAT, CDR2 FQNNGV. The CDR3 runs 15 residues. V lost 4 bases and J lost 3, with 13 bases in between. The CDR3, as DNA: TGTGCCAGCAGCTCTCGGGGTAGCGGCTACAATGAGCAGTTCTTC. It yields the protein CASSSRGSGYNEQFF. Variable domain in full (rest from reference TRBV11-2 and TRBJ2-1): EAGVAQSPRYKIIEKRQSVAFWCNPISGHATLYWYQQILGQGPKLLIQFQNNGVVDDSQLPKDRFSAERLKGVDSTLKIQPAKLEDSAVYLCASSSRGSGYNEQFFGPGTRLTVL.

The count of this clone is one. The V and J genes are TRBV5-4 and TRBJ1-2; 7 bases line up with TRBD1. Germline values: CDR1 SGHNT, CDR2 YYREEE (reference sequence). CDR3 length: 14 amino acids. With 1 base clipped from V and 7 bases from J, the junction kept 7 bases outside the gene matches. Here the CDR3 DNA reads TGTGCCAGCAGCTTGACGGGACAGTATGGTGGCTACACCTTC. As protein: CASSLTGQYGGYTF. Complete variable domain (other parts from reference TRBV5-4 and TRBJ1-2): ETGVTQSPTHLIKTRGQQVTLRCSSQSGHNTVSWYQQALGQGPQFIFQYYREEENGRGNFPPRFSGLQFPNYSSELNVNALELDDSALYLCASSLTGQYGGYTFGSGTRLTVV.

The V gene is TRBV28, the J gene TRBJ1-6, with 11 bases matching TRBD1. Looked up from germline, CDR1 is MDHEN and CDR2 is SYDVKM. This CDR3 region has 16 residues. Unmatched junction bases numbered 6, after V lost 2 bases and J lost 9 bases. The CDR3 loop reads CASSLLWTGGGSPLHF. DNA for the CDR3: TGTGCCAGCAGTTTACTTTGGACAGGGGGCGGTTCACCCCTCCACTTT.

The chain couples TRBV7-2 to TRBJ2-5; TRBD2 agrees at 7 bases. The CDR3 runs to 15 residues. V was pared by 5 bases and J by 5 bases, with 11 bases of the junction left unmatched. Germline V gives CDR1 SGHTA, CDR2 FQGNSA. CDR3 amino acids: CASSAGLARGETQYF. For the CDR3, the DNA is TGTGCCAGCAGCGCCGGGCTAGCGCGGGGGGAGACCCAGTACTTC.

The CDR3 protein is CASSVGGQGYEQYF. The CDR3 bases are TGTGCCAGCAGCGTAGGGGGACAGGGTTACGAGCAGTACTTC. This rearrangement joins TRBV9 to TRBJ2-7; the match to TRBD1 covers 9 bases. The V and J ends lost 0 bases and 4 bases, in that order; junction bases with no gene match: 2. Per germline, CDR1 SGDLS and CDR2 YYNGEE. This CDR3 contains 14 residues.

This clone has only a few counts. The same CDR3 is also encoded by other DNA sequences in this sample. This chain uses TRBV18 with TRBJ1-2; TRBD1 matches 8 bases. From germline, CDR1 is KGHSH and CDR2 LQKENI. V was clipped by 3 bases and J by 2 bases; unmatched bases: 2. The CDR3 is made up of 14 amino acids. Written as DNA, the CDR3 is TGTGCCAGCTCACCTGGACAGGGAAACTATGGCTACACCTTC. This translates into CASSPGQGNYGYTF.

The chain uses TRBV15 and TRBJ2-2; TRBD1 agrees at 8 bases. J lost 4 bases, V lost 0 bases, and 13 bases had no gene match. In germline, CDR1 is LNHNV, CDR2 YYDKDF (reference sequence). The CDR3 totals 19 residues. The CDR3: CATSRESSAGGSGTGELFF. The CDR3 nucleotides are TGTGCCACCAGCAGAGAGAGTTCGGCAGGGGGCTCGGGCACCGGGGAGCTGTTTTTT.

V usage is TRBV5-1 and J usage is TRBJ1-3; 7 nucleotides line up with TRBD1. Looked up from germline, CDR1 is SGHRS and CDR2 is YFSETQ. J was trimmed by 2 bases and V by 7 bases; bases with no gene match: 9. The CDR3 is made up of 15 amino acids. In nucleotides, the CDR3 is TGCGCCAGCGCCTTAACAGGGGTGGCTGGAAACACCATATATTTT. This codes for CASALTGVAGNTIYF.

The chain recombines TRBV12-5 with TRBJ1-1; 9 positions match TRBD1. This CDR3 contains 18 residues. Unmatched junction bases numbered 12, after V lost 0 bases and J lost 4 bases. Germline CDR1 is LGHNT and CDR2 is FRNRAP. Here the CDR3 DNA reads TGTGCTAGTGGTTTGGTCCTGAACAGGGGGCTGGGTAGCACTGAAGCTTTCTTT. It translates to CASGLVLNRGLGSTEAFF.

The CDR3 DNA sequence: TGCGCCAGCAGCCAAGATGGGCTAGCGGGTGAGCAGTACTTC. Its translation: CASSQDGLAGEQYF. The chain recombines TRBV4-3 with TRBJ2-7; TRBD2 aligns across 8 bases. CDR1 and CDR2 (germline): LGHNA, YSLEER. Trimming removed 0 bases from V and 7 bases from J; junction bases left unmatched: 5. This CDR3 has 14 amino acids.

CDR3 DNA: TGTGCCAGCAGCTCTTATATAGGGTTAGGGACCCAGTACTTC. It encodes CASSSYIGLGTQYF. The chain couples TRBV7-2 to TRBJ2-5; D gene unclear. Germline CDR1 and CDR2: SGHTA and FQGNSA. The CDR3 is 14 residues long. Between the trimmed V and J ends, which lost 4 bases and 7 bases, there was a span of 16 bases. Together with reference TRBV7-2 and TRBJ2-5, the CDR3 gives the full variable domain: GAGVSQSPSNKVTEKGKDVELRCDPISGHTALYWYRQSLGQGLEFLIYFQGNSAPDKSGLPSDRFSAERTGGSVSTLTIQRTQQEDSAVYLCASSSYIGLGTQYFGPGTRLLVL.

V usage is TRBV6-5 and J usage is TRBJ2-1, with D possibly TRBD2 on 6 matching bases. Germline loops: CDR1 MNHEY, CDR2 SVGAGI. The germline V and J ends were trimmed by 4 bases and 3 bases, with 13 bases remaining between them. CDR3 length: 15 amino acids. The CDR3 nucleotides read TGTGCCAGCAGTTTTCTATCGGGAGTCTACAATGAGCAGTTCTTC. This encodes CASSFLSGVYNEQFF.